The subject of this entry is one T cell receptor (beta chain). Its antigen remains unknown. This sample was included in a study of OX40 agonist ivuxolimab in advanced cancers. Study-wide background: Partial responses were recorded for three patients, including one with hepatocellular carcinoma and two with cutaneous melanoma.

This CDR3 has 15 residues. Germline V gene sequence: CDR1 SGHRS, CDR2 YFSETQ. Trimming removed 3 bases at V and 1 base at J, with 11 bases between. General study points: There were also nonresponders showing low normalized T-cell clonal expansion. On average, CD8+ T cells had more expanded clones than CD4+.

The table came from immunoSEQ multiplex PCR; TCRdb's copy has only in-frame clones and leaves some out. The data hold about 58,000 clones, with 80% to 90% observed a single time. The sample here was CD4+ or CD8+ T cells sorted from blood, taken in a trial of the OX40 agonist ivuxolimab. The TCR sequence derives from an adult with an advanced solid tumor such as melanoma, head and neck, liver or kidney cancer. The genes are TRBV5-1 and TRBJ1-3; TRBD1 might be the D (5 bases). CDR3 protein: CASSYTGSSGNTIYF. The CDR3 nucleotides are TGCGCCAGCAGCTACACAGGATCATCTGGAAACACCATATATTTT.